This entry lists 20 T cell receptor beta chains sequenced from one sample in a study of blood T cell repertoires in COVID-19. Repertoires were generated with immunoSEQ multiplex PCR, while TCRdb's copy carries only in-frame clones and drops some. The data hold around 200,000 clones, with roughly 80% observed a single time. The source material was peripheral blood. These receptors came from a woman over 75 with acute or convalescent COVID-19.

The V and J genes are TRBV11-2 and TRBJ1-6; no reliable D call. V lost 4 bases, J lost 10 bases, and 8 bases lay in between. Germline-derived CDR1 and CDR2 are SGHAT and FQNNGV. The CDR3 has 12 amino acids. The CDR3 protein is CASSSFVSPLHF. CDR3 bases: TGTGCCAGCAGCTCCTTTGTCTCACCCCTCCACTTT. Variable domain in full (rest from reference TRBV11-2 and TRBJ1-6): EAGVAQSPRYKIIEKRQSVAFWCNPISGHATLYWYQQILGQGPKLLIQFQNNGVVDDSQLPKDRFSAERLKGVDSTLKIQPAKLEDSAVYLCASSSFVSPLHFGNGTRLTVT.

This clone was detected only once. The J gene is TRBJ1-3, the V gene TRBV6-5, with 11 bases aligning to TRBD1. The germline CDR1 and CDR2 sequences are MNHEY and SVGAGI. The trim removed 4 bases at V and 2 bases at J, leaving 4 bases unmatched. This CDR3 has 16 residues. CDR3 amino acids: CASSSGTGGPGNTIYF. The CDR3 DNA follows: TGTGCCAGCAGTTCCGGGACAGGGGGGCCTGGAAACACCATATATTTT.

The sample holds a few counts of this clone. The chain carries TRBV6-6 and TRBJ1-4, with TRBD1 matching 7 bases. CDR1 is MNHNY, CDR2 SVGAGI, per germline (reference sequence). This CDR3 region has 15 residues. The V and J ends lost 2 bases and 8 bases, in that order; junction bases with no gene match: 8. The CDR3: CASSYGDRVNEKLFF. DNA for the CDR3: TGTGCCAGCAGTTACGGCGACAGGGTGAACGAAAAACTGTTTTTT.

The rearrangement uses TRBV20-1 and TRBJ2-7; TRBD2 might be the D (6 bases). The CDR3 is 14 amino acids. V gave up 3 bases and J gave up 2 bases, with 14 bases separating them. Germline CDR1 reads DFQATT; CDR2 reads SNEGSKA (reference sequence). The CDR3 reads CSASSGSLTYEQYF. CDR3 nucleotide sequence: TGCAGTGCTAGTTCCGGGAGTCTCACCTACGAGCAGTACTTC.

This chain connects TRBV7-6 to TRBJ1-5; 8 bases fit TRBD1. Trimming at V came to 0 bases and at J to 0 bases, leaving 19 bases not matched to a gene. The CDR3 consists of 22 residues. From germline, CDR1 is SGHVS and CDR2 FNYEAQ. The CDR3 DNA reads TGTGCCAGCAGCTTAGCCTGGGGCCAACAGGGGGGATTCCCTATTAGCAATCAGCCCCAGCATTTT. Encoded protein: CASSLAWGQQGGFPISNQPQHF.

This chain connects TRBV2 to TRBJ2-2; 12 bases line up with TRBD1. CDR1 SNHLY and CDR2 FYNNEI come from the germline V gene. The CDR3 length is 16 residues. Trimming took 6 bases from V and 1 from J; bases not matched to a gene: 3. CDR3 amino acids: CASSGTGGWNTGELFF. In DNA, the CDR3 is TGTGCCAGCAGCGGGACAGGGGGCTGGAACACCGGGGAGCTGTTTTTT.

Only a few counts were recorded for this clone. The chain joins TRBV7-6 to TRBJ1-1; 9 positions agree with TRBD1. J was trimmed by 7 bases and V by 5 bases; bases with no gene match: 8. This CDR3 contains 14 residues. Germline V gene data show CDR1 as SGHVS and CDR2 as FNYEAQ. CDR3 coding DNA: TGTGCCAGCAGCAAACAGGGGGCTGCTGGTGAAGCTTTCTTT. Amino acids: CASSKQGAAGEAFF.

The CDR3 is CASSQDSREAFF. The CDR3 DNA reads as TGCGCCAGCAGCCAAGACTCGAGGGAAGCTTTCTTT. The chain combines TRBV4-1 with TRBJ1-1; D unclear. Trimming shortened V by 0 bases and J by 8 bases, and 7 bases separated the two germline ends. Germline-derived CDR1 and CDR2 are MGHRA and YSYEKL. This CDR3 is built from 12 residues.

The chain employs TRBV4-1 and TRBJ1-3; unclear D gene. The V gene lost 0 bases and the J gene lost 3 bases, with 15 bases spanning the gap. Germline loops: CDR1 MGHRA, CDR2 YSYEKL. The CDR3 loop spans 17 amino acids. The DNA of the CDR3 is TGCGCCAGCAGCCAAGAGTGGAAGTGGGCGTTTGGAAACACCATATATTTT. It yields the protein CASSQEWKWAFGNTIYF.

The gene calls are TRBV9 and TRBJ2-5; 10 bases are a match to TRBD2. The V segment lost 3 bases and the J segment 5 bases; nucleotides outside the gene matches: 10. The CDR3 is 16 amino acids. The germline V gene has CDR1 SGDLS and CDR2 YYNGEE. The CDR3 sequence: CASSARGLAGVETQYF. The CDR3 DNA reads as TGTGCCAGCAGCGCGCGGGGTCTAGCGGGAGTTGAGACCCAGTACTTC.

In DNA, the CDR3 is TGCGCCAGCAGCTTTATCTCAGATACGCAGTATTTT. Translating gives CASSFISDTQYF. This chain uses TRBV5-1 with TRBJ2-3; D gene ambiguous. With 2 bases removed from V and 4 bases from J, the gap between germline ends came to 5 bases. There are 12 residues in the CDR3. Germline CDR1 SGHRS, CDR2 YFSETQ.

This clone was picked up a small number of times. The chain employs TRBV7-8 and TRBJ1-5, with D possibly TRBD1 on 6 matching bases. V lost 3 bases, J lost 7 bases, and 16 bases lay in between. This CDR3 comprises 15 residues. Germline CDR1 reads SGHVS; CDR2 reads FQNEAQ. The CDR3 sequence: CASSFNMGAGQPQHF. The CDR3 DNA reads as TGTGCCAGCAGCTTCAACATGGGGGCAGGGCAGCCCCAGCATTTT. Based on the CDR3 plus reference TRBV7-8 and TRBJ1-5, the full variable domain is GAGVSQSPRYKVAKRGQDVALRCDPISGHVSLFWYQQALGQGPEFLTYFQNEAQLDKSGLPSDRFFAERPEGSVSTLKIQRTQQEDSAVYLCASSFNMGAGQPQHFGDGTRLSIL.

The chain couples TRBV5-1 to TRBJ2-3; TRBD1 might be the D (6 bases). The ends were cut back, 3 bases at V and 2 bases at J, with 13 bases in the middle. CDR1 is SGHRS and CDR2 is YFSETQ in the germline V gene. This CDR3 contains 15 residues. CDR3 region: CASSSSQGPTDTQYF. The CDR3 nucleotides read TGCGCCAGCAGCTCCTCACAGGGTCCCACAGATACGCAGTATTTT.

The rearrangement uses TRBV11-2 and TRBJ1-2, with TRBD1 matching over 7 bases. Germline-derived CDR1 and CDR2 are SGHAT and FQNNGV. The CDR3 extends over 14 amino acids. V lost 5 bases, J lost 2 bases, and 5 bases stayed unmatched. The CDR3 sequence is CASSPDRVNYGYTF. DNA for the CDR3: TGTGCCAGCAGCCCTGACAGGGTGAACTATGGCTACACCTTC. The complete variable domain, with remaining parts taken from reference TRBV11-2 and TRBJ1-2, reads EAGVAQSPRYKIIEKRQSVAFWCNPISGHATLYWYQQILGQGPKLLIQFQNNGVVDDSQLPKDRFSAERLKGVDSTLKIQPAKLEDSAVYLCASSPDRVNYGYTFGSGTRLTVV.

The CDR3 DNA is TGTGCCATCAGTGACCCCCACCTAGCGGGGCCCTACAATGAGCAGTTCTTC. This codes for CAISDPHLAGPYNEQFF. The rearrangement joins TRBV10-3 to TRBJ2-1, with TRBD2 matching 9 bases. This CDR3 is 17 amino acids long. The ends lost 3 bases at V and 2 bases at J; junction bases unmatched: 8. From germline, CDR1 is ENHRY and CDR2 SYGVKD.

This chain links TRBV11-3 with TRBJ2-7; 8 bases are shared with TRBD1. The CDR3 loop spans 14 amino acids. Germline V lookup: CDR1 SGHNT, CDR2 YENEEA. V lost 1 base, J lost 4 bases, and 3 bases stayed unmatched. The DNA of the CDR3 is TGTGCCAGCAGCTTAGGGGACAGGAAATACGAGCAGTACTTC. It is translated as CASSLGDRKYEQYF.

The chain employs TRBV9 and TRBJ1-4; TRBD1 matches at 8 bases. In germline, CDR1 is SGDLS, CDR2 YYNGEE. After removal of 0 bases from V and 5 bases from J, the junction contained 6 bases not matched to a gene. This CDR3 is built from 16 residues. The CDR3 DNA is TGTGCCAGCAGCGTAGCTGGACAGGGATTAAATGAAAAACTGTTTTTT. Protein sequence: CASSVAGQGLNEKLFF.

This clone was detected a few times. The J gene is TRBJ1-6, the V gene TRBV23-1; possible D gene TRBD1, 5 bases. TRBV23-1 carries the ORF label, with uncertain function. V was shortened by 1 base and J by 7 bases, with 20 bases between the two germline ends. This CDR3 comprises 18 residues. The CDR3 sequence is CASSQCISPPKGNSPLHF. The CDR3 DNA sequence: TGCGCCAGCAGTCAATGTATATCCCCGCCAAAGGGGAATTCACCCCTCCACTTT.

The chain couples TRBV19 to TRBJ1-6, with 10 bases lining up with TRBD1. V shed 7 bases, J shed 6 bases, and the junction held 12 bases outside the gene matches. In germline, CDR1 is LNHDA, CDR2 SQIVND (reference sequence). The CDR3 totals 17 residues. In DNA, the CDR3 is TGTGCCAGTACCCGACAGGGGGCTTACCCCCTTAATTCACCCCTCCACTTT. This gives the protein CASTRQGAYPLNSPLHF.

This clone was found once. CDR3 in DNA: TGTGCCAGCAGTGAAGCGTCCACTCGGGGAACTGAAGCTTTCTTT. Protein: CASSEASTRGTEAFF. The chain uses TRBV2 and TRBJ1-1; D not resolved. The ends were cut back, 0 bases at V and 5 bases at J, with 13 bases in the middle. CDR3 length equals 15 residues. Germline lookup yields CDR1 SNHLY and CDR2 FYNNEI.